Listed below are T cell receptor beta chains from one sample, sequenced in a study of control samples from healthy donors and cancer patients. Libraries were prepared by immunoSEQ multiplex PCR; TCRdb keeps only in-frame clonotypes and omits some of them. The table has 100,000 to 150,000 clones, approximately 92% seen once. Sequenced material: blood. The receptor set was obtained from a man younger than 30 in good health. The CDR3 runs from the conserved cysteine through the conserved F or W. The D gene is left open where the match is weak. Not all rows give a size; the values are once, few, many and, for expanded clones, a class.

j_call	v_call	clone_size	d_call	cdr3_nt	cdr3_aa
TRBJ1-5	TRBV19	NA	TRBD1	TGTGCCAGTAGTAGACCGACAGGGTATTTCGGCAATCAGCCCCAGCATTTT	CASSRPTGYFGNQPQHF
TRBJ2-3	TRBV4-1	NA	NA	TGCGCCAGCAGCCAACCGGGGTTCGGGACACTCGATACGCAGTATTTT	CASSQPGFGTLDTQYF
TRBJ1-4	TRBV5-5	NA	NA	TGTGCCAGCAGCTTGGTTGCCCTCGGAGTTTTCAGAGCAACTAATGAAAAACTGTTTTTT	CASSLVALGVFRATNEKLFF
TRBJ2-7	TRBV10-3	NA	NA	TGTGCCATCAGTGAACACCCGACGGGACACACCTACGAGCAGTACTTC	CAISEHPTGHTYEQYF
TRBJ1-5	TRBV7-9	NA	NA	TGTGCCAGCAGCTCAGTAAGCCGACCAGGGGTTTCTAATCAGCCCCAGCATTTT	CASSSVSRPGVSNQPQHF
TRBJ2-3	TRBV2	NA	TRBD2	TGTGCCAGCTCCCGTTGGACTAGCGGGGGGAGGGATACGCAGTATTTT	CASSRWTSGGRDTQYF
TRBJ2-7	TRBV13	few	NA	TGTGCCAGCAGCTTAGGATTCCATTACGAGCAGTACTTC	CASSLGFHYEQYF
TRBJ1-4	TRBV19	NA	TRBD1	TGTGCCAGTAGTCGGCAGACAGGGCCGCAAAAACTGTTTTTT	CASSRQTGPQKLFF
TRBJ2-3	TRBV7-2	NA	TRBD2	TGTGCCAGCAGCTCGGGGTTGGAGCGGGGGCCCCGTAGCACAGATACGCAGTATTTT	CASSSGLERGPRSTDTQYF
TRBJ1-1	TRBV27	NA	NA	TGTGCCAGCCTCCCGAGGAGGGGGGCGCGTAACACTGAAGCTTTCTTT	CASLPRRGARNTEAFF
TRBJ2-7	TRBV2	NA	NA	TGTGCCAGCATAGAGGGGCCCCACGAGCAGTACTTC	CASIEGPHEQYF
TRBJ2-3	TRBV5-1	NA	TRBD1	TGCGCCAGCAGCTCCGGAGGGCGGACAGGGATCACAGATACGCAGTATTTT	CASSSGGRTGITDTQYF
TRBJ2-7	TRBV5-1	NA	NA	TGCGCCAGCGCCCCGGGACAATCCTACGAGCAGTACTTC	CASAPGQSYEQYF
TRBJ1-5	TRBV10-3	NA	NA	TGTGCCATCAGCGCGACAGATCCAAGCAATCAGCCCCAGCATTTT	CAISATDPSNQPQHF
TRBJ2-1	TRBV10-3	NA	NA	TGTGCCATCAGTGTAAACGGGAATTACAATGAGCAGTTCTTC	CAISVNGNYNEQFF
TRBJ1-4	TRBV5-1	NA	NA	TGCGCCAGCAGCTTGGGGCCCGGGGCTAATGAAAAACTGTTTTTT	CASSLGPGANEKLFF
TRBJ1-4	TRBV24-1	NA	NA	TGTGCCACCAGTGACCTTGACCCTTCAACTAATGAAAAACTGTTTTTT	CATSDLDPSTNEKLFF
TRBJ1-5	TRBV6-1	NA	NA	TGTGCCAGCAGTGAACAGGCGAGCAATCAGCCCCAGCATTTT	CASSEQASNQPQHF
TRBJ1-1	TRBV2	NA	TRBD1	TGTGCCAGCAGGAGGGACAGGGGTGGCACTGAAGCTTTCTTT	CASRRDRGGTEAFF
TRBJ1-6	TRBV2	NA	NA	TGTGCCAGCAGTGAGGGGCCCTCGATTTATTCACCCCTCCACTTT	CASSEGPSIYSPLHF
TRBJ2-2	TRBV5-4	NA	TRBD2	TGTGCCAGCACCCTCAACCCTAGCGGGACCTACACCGGGGAGCTGTTTTTT	CASTLNPSGTYTGELFF
TRBJ1-6	TRBV3-1/TRBV3-2	NA	NA	TGTGCCAGCAGCCCGGGACATTTTCTTCGATCTTTCAATTCACCCCTCCACTTT	CASSPGHFLRSFNSPLHF
TRBJ2-2	TRBV3-1/TRBV3-2	NA	TRBD2	TGTGCCAGCAGCCAAGGGTCCGGGACTAGCTGGGGCGGGGAGCTGTTTTTT	CASSQGSGTSWGGELFF
TRBJ2-2	TRBV3-1/TRBV3-2	NA	NA	TGTGCCAGCAGCCAAGACCGGGATACCGGGGAGCTGTTTTTT	CASSQDRDTGELFF
TRBJ2-1	TRBV27	NA	NA	TGTGCCAGCAGTTTAACGGCTAGCGCCCACTACAATGAGCAGTTCTTC	CASSLTASAHYNEQFF
TRBJ1-2	TRBV7-9	NA	NA	TGTGCCAGCAGCTTAGGCCGCAGCCAGGGGATGGGGAAGAATGGCTACACCTTC	CASSLGRSQGMGKNGYTF
TRBJ2-3	TRBV5-6	NA	NA	TGTGCCAGCAGCTTGGGGGTGGATACGCAGTATTTT	CASSLGVDTQYF
TRBJ2-5	TRBV5-1	NA	TRBD2	TGCGCCAGCAGCTTGGTGGGGTCTAGCGGGGGGCCGCCAGACTTC	CASSLVGSSGGPPDF
TRBJ2-5	TRBV7-9	NA	NA	TGTGCCAGCAACAGTTTAGCTAGTCAAGAGACCCAGTACTTC	CASNSLASQETQYF
TRBJ2-7	TRBV6-5	NA	TRBD1	TGTGCCAGCAACCCTATGACAGGGGGCAACGAGCAGTACTTC	CASNPMTGGNEQYF
TRBJ2-7	TRBV7-4	NA	TRBD2	TGTGCCAGCAGCACCCCCGACCAGCGGGGGGGCCTTTCCGGGCAGTACTTC	CASSTPDQRGGLSGQYF
TRBJ2-7	TRBV11-3	NA	TRBD1	TGTGCCAGCAGCATCACAGGGGGCGAGCAGTACTTC	CASSITGGEQYF
TRBJ1-6	TRBV19	NA	NA	TGTGCCAGTAGAAAGATGGGCTCCTATAATTCACCCCTCCACTTT	CASRKMGSYNSPLHF
TRBJ1-2	TRBV7-2	NA	NA	TGTGCTAGCAGCCCCGGGGGGCTCGGGCGGGGCTACACCTTC	CASSPGGLGRGYTF
TRBJ1-4	TRBV11-3	NA	NA	TGTGCCAGCAGCTTACTGCCGATCACAACTAATGAAAAACTGTTTTTT	CASSLLPITTNEKLFF
TRBJ2-5	TRBV2	NA	NA	TGTGCCAGCGGGGGCTGGGGGGAGACCCAGTACTTC	CASGGWGETQYF
TRBJ1-1	TRBV14	NA	NA	TGTGCCAGCAGCCCTCAAAACACTGAAGCTTTCTTT	CASSPQNTEAFF
TRBJ2-1	TRBV6-5	NA	TRBD2	TGTGCCAGCACCGGGACTAGTAGGAATGAGCAGTTCTTC	CASTGTSRNEQFF
TRBJ2-6	TRBV6-5	NA	TRBD2	TGTGCCAGCGGGGCGGGGGCTGGGGCCAACGTCCTGACTTTC	CASGAGAGANVLTF
TRBJ1-2	TRBV6-5	NA	NA	TGTGCCAGCAGGTCGGACGGTGACTATGGCTACACCTTC	CASRSDGDYGYTF
TRBJ2-5	TRBV7-2	NA	NA	TGTGCCAGCAGCCAGGCCCCGGGGGCCGAGACCCAGTACTTC	CASSQAPGAETQYF
TRBJ2-1	TRBV5-1	once	NA	TGCGCCAGCAGCTTAGGGTGGGGCAATGAGCAGTTCTTC	CASSLGWGNEQFF
TRBJ2-2	TRBV4-1	NA	TRBD2	TGCGCCAGCAGCCAAGCAGGACTAGCCGGGGAGCTGTTTTTT	CASSQAGLAGELFF
TRBJ2-7	TRBV11-2	NA	NA	TGTGCCAGCAGCTGGACAGGTGGGGGGAACTACGAGCAGTACTTC	CASSWTGGGNYEQYF
TRBJ2-7	TRBV10-1	NA	TRBD1	TGCGCCAGCAGAGGACAGGCCAGCTCCTACGAGCAGTACTTC	CASRGQASSYEQYF
TRBJ2-2	TRBV9	NA	NA	TGTGCCGGTTACGGGGAGCTGTTTTTT	CAGYGELFF
TRBJ1-5	TRBV28	NA	NA	TGTGCCAGCACCACCTATGCTTCGGATCAGCCCCAGCATTTT	CASTTYASDQPQHF
TRBJ2-5	TRBV29-1	NA	NA	TGCAGCGTTGAAGGAGGGGGTAGAGAGACCCAGTACTTC	CSVEGGGRETQYF
TRBJ2-7	TRBV11-2	NA	TRBD2	TGTGCCAGCAGCTTAGCTTCTAGCGGCCACTACGAGCAGTACTTC	CASSLASSGHYEQYF
TRBJ1-2	TRBV7-3	NA	TRBD1	TGTGCCAGCAGCTCAGGGGGGGATGGCTATGGCTACACCTTC	CASSSGGDGYGYTF
TRBJ1-1	TRBV30	NA	NA	TGTGCCTGGGCAGGATATGAAGCTTTCTTT	CAWAGYEAFF
TRBJ1-5	TRBV2	NA	NA	TGTGCCAGCAGTGAGGCAGGGGCTACTTATCAGCCCCAGCATTTT	CASSEAGATYQPQHF
TRBJ1-1	TRBV9	NA	NA	TGTGCCAGCAGCGTAGGTCCTCTGGGCACTGAAGCTTTCTTT	CASSVGPLGTEAFF
TRBJ1-4	TRBV7-9	NA	NA	TGTGCCAGCAGCCCCAAGCGGAGTAATGAAAAACTGTTTTTT	CASSPKRSNEKLFF